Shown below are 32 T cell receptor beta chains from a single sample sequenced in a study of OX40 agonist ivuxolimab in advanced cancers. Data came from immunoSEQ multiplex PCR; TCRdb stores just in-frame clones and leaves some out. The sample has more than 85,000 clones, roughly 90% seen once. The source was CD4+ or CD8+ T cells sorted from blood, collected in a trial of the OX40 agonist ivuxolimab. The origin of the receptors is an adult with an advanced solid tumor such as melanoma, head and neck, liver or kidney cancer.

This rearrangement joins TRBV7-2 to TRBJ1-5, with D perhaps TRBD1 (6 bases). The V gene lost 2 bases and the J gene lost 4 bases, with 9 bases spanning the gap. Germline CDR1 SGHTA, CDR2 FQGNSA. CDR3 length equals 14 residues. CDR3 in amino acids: CASSLQGRNQPQHF. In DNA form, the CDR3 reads TGTGCCAGCAGCTTACAGGGGAGAAATCAGCCCCAGCATTTT.

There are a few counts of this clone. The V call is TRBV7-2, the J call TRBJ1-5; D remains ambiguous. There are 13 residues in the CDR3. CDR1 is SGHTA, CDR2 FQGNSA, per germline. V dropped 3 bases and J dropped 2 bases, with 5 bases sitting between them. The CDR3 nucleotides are TGTGCCAGCAGCTTTGCCGGCAATCAGCCCCAGCATTTT. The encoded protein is CASSFAGNQPQHF.

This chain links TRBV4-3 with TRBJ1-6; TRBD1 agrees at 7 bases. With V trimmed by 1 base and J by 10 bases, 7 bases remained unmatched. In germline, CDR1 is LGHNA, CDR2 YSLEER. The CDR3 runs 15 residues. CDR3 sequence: CASSQAAGGESPLHF. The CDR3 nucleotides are TGCGCCAGCAGCCAAGCCGCAGGGGGAGAATCACCCCTCCACTTT.

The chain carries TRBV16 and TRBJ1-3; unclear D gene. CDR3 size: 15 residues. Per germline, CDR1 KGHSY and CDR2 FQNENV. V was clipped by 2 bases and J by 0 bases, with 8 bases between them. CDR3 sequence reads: CASSQVPSSGNTIYF. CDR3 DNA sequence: TGTGCCAGCAGCCAAGTCCCGTCCTCTGGAAACACCATATATTTT.

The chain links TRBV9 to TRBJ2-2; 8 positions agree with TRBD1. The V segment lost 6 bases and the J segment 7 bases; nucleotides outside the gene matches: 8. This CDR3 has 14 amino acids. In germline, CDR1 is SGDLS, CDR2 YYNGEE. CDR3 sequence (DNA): TGTGCCAGCAAGGGACAGGAGTTAATCGGGGAGCTGTTTTTT. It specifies CASKGQELIGELFF.

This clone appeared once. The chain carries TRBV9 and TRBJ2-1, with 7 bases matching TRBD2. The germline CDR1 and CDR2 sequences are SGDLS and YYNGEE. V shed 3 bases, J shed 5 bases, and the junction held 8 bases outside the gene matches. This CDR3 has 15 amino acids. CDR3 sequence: CASSAVAGYDNEQFF. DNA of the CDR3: TGTGCCAGCAGCGCGGTAGCGGGCTACGACAATGAGCAGTTCTTC.

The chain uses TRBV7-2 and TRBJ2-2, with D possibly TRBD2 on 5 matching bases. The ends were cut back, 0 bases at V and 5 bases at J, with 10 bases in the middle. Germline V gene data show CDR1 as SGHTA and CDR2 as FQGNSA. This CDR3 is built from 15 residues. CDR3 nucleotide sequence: TGTGCCAGCAGCTTAGCACTAGACTTAACCGGGGAGCTGTTTTTT. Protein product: CASSLALDLTGELFF.

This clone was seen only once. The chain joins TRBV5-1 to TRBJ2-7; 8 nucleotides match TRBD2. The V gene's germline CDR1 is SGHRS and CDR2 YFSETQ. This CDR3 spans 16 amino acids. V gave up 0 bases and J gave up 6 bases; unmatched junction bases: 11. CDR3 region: CASSLGTSSRGTEQYF. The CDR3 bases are TGCGCCAGCAGCTTGGGGACTAGCTCTCGGGGAACCGAGCAGTACTTC.

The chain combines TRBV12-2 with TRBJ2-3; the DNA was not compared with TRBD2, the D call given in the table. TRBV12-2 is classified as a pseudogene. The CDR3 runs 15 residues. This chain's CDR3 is CASRLGGIFTDTQYF. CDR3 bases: TGTGCAAGTCGCTTAGGAGGGATTTTCACAGATACGCAGTATTTT.

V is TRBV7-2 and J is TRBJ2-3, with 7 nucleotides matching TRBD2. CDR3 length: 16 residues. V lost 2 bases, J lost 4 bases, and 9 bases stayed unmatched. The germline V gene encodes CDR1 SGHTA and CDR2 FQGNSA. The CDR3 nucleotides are TGTGCCAGCAGCTTACTCTGGCGGGAGTCCCCAGATACGCAGTATTTT. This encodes CASSLLWRESPDTQYF.

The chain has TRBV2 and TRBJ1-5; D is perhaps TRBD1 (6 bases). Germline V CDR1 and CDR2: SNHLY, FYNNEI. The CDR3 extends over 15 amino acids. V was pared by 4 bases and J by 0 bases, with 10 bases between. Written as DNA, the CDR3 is TGTGCCAGCAGTGGGGGGCGACATAGCAATCAGCCCCAGCATTTT. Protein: CASSGGRHSNQPQHF. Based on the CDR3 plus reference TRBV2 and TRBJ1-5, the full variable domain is EPEVTQTPSHQVTQMGQEVILRCVPISNHLYFYWYRQILGQKVEFLVSFYNNEISEKSEIFDDQFSVERPDGSNFTLKIRSTKLEDSAMYFCASSGGRHSNQPQHFGDGTRLSIL.

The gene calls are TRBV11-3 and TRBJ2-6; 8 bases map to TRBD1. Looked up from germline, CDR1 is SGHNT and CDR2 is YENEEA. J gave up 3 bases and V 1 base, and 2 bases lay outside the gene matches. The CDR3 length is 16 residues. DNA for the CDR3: TGTGCCAGCAGCTTAGGGACAGGGTTTGGGGCCAACGTCCTGACTTTC. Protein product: CASSLGTGFGANVLTF.

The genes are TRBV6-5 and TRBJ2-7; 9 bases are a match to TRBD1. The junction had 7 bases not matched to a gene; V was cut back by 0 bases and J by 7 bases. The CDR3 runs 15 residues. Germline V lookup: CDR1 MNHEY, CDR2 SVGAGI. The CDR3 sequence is CASSYSGQGYYEQYF. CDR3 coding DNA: TGTGCCAGCAGTTACTCGGGACAGGGATACTATGAGCAGTACTTC.

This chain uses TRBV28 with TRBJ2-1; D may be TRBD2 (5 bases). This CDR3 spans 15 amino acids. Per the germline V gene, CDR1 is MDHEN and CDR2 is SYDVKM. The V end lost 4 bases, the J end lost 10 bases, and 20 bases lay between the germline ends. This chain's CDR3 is CASSSRSGVVGEQFF. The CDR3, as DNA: TGTGCCAGCAGTTCCCGGAGCGGCGTGGTGGGGGAGCAGTTCTTC.

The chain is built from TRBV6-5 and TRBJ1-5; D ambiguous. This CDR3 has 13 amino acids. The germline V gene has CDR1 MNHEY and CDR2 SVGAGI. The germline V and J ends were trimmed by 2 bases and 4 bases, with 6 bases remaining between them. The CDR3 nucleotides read TGTGCCAGCAGTTACGGGTTAAATCAGCCCCAGCATTTT. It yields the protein CASSYGLNQPQHF.

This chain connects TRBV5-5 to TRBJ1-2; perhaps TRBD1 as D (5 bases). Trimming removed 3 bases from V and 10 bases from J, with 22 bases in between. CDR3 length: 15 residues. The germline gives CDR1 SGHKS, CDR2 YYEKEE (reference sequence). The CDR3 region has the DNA TGTGCCAGCAGCTCCCAACCGGGACGGCCCGGGGACTACACCTTC. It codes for CASSSQPGRPGDYTF.

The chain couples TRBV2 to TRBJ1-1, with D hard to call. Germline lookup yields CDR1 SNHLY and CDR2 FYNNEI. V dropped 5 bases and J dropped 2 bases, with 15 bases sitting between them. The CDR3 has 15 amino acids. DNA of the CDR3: TGTGCCAGCAGTCCATCAAGGGCCCCCAACACTGAAGCTTTCTTT. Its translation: CASSPSRAPNTEAFF.

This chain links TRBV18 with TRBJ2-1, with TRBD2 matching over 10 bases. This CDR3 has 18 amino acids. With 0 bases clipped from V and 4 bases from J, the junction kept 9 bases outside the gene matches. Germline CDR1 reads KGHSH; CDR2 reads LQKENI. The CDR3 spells CASSPPGATSGTYNEQFF. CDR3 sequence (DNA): TGTGCCAGCTCACCACCGGGCGCAACTAGCGGGACTTACAATGAGCAGTTCTTC. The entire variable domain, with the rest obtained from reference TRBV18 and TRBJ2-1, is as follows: NAGVMQNPRHLVRRRGQEARLRCSPMKGHSHVYWYRQLPEEGLKFMVYLQKENIIDESGMPKERFSAEFPKEGPSILRIQQVVRGDSAAYFCASSPPGATSGTYNEQFFGPGTRLTVL.

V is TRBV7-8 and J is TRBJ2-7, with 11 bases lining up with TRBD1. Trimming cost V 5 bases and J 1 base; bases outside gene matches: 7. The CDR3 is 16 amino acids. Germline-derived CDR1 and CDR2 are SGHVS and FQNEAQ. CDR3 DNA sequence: TGTGCCAGCAGCAGCCCGGGACAGGGGGGGTCCTACGAGCAGTACTTC. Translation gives CASSSPGQGGSYEQYF.

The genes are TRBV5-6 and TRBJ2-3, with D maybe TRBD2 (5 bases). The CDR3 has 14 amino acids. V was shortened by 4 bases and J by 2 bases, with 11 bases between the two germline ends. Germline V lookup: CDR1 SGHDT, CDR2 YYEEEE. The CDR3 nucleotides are TGTGCCAGCAGCCGAAAGCGGCCCACAGATACGCAGTATTTT. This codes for CASSRKRPTDTQYF.

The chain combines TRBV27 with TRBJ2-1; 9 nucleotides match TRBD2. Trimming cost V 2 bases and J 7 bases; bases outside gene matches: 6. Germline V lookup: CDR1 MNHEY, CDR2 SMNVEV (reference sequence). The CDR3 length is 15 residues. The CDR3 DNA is TGTGCCAGCAGTTTAAATAGCGGGAGATATAATGAGCAGTTCTTC. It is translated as CASSLNSGRYNEQFF.

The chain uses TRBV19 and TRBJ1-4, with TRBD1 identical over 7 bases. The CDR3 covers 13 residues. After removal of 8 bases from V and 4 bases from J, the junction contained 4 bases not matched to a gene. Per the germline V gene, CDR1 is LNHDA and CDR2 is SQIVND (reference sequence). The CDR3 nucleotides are TGTGCCAGTCGGGACAGCCATAATGAAAAACTGTTTTTT. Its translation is CASRDSHNEKLFF. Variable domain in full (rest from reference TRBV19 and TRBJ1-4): DGGITQSPKYLFRKEGQNVTLSCEQNLNHDAMYWYRQDPGQGLRLIYYSQIVNDFQKGDIAEGYSVSREKKESFPLTVTSAQKNPTAFYLCASRDSHNEKLFFGSGTQLSVL.

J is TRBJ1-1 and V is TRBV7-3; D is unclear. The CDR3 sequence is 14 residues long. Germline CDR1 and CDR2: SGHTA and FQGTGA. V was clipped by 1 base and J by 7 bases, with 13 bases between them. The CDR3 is CASSLNGVGGEAFF. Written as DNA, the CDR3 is TGTGCCAGCAGCTTAAATGGGGTAGGCGGTGAAGCTTTCTTT.

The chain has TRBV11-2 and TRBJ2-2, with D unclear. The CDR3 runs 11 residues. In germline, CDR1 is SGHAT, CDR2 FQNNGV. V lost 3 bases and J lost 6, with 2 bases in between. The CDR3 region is CASSLSGELFF. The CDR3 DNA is TGTGCCAGCAGCTTGTCCGGGGAGCTGTTTTTT.

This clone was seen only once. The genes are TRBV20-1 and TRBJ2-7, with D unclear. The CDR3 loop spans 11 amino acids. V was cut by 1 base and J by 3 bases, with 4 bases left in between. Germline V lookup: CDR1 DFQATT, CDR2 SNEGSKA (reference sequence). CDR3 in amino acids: CSARGDYEQYF. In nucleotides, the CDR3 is TGCAGTGCTAGAGGGGACTACGAGCAGTACTTC.

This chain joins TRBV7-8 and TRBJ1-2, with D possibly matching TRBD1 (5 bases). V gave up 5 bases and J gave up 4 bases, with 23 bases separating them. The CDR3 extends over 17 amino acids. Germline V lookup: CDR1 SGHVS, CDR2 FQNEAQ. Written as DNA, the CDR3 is TGTGCCAGCAGCCAAGCTCTAAGCAGTCAGGGCTTCTATGGCTACACCTTC. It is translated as CASSQALSSQGFYGYTF.

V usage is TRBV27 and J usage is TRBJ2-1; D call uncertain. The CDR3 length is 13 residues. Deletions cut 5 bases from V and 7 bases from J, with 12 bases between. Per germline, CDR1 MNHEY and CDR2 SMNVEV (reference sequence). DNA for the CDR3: TGTGCCAGCAGTCCCCCCCCGAATAATGAGCAGTTCTTC. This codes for CASSPPPNNEQFF.

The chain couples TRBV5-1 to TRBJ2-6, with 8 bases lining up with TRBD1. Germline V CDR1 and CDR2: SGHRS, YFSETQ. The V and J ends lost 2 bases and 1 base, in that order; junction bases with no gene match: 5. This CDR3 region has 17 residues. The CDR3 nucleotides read TGCGCCAGCAGCTTTTCAGGGGGCGGATCTGGGGCCAACGTCCTGACTTTC. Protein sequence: CASSFSGGGSGANVLTF.

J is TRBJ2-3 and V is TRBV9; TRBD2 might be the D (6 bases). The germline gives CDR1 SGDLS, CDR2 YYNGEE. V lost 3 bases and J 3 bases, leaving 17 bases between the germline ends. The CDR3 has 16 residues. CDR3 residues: CASSGQGGVGTDTQYF. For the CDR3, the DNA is TGTGCCAGCAGCGGACAAGGAGGGGTAGGAACAGATACGCAGTATTTT.

The CDR3 sequence: CASSFPGTSGTDTQYF. The CDR3 DNA reads as TGTGCCAGCAGCTTTCCCGGGACTAGCGGCACAGATACGCAGTATTTT. The chain links TRBV5-8 to TRBJ2-3; 10 nucleotides match TRBD2. The germline gives CDR1 SGHTS, CDR2 YDEGEE. This CDR3 has 16 residues. J gave up 1 base and V 2 bases, and 4 bases lay outside the gene matches.

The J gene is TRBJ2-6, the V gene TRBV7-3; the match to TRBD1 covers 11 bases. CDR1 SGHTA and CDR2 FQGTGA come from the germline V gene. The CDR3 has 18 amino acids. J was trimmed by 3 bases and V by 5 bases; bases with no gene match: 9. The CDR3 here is CASSRGRTGGGGANVLTF. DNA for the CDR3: TGTGCCAGCAGCCGCGGACGGACAGGGGGCGGTGGGGCCAACGTCCTGACTTTC.

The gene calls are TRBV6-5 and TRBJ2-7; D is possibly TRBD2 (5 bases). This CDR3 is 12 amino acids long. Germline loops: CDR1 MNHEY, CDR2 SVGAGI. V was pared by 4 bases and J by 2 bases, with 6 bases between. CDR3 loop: CASSWGAYEQYF. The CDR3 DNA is TGTGCCAGCAGTTGGGGAGCCTACGAGCAGTACTTC.